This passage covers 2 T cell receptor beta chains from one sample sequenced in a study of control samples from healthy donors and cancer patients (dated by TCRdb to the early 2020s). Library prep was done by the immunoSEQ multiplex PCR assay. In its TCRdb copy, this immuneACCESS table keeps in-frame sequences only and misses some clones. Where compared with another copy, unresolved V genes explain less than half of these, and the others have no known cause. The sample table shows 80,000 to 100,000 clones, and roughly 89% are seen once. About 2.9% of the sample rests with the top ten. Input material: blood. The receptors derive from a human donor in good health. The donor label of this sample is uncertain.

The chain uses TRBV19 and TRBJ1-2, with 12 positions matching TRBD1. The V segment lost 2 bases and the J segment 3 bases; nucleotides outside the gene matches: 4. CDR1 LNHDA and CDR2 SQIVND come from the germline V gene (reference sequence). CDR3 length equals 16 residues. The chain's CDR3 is CASSITGTGGHYGYTF. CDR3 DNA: TGTGCCAGTAGTATAACCGGGACAGGGGGCCACTATGGCTACACCTTC.

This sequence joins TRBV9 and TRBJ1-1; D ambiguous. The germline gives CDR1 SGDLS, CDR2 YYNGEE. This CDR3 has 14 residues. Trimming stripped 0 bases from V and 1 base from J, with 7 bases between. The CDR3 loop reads CASSVGPGNTEAFF. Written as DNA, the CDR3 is TGTGCCAGCAGCGTAGGCCCAGGGAACACTGAAGCTTTCTTT.